This TCR beta chain was sequenced in a study of blood T cell repertoires in COVID-19 (TCRdb year 2020). Describing the broader study: The collaborator samples originated in the United States, Italy and Spain and spanned the acute and convalescent phases of COVID-19. The material from the prospective study consisted of cDNA or gDNA derived from T cells, B-cell-depleted T cells, or PBMCs. Subjects who had been exposed to COVID-19, were actively infected with it, or had recovered from it provided the deeply sampled blood TCRbeta repertoires that made up the dataset. The repertoires were made available in a free public database intended to serve as a resource for research on the immune response to SARS-CoV-2. Samples came from the ongoing ImmuneRACE study (first 160 participants) plus 1,254 subjects from 6 global collaborators. Nearly every sample came with metadata listing a de-identified subject ID, COVID-19 status, age in years and sex. HLA class I and class II types, where available, came from metadata supplied by the sample provider rather than from assay-based typing. Results the study describes overall, beyond this receptor: How much clinical and demographic metadata was included differed by source and by participant, and the metadata was provided uncurated.

TCRbeta CDR3 regions were amplified from genomic DNA using the immunoSEQ Assay, a bias-controlled multiplex PCR. As for the authors' bioinformatics: Within the assay, amplification of reference gene primers was used to estimate how many nucleated cells each sample contained. To quantify the absolute abundance of each unique TCRbeta CDR3 rearrangement, sequence reads were collapsed and filtered. For each sample, productive Simpson clonality was calculated as the square root of Simpson's diversity index over productive rearrangements. TCRdb holds this immuneACCESS table with in-frame rearrangements only. Some clones are missing; in checked studies, unresolved V genes explain under half, and the rest has no known cause. V, J and clone size derive from that table, while D and trimming were established from the DNA sequence. This sample lists about 190,000 clones; about 82% were detected once. The ten most abundant clones make up more than 7.5% of the sample.

With regard to this clone: The clone's antigen remains unknown. It has no much larger one-base neighbor in the sample; base qualities were not kept.

Participants in the prospective study were enrolled through a virtual design, were aged about 18 to 89 years, and lived in approximately 25 United States geographic areas. To assign participants to cohorts, the prospective study relied on clinical history that participants themselves reported in a screening survey and a study questionnaire. Recovered participants in ImmuneRACE Cohort 3 were defined by two consecutive negative NP/OP PCR tests, clearance by a healthcare professional, or resolution of symptoms. Mobile phlebotomists in the prospective study collected whole blood, serum and a nasopharyngeal or oropharyngeal swab from every participant. Participants in the prospective study had the option to provide additional blood draws and questionnaires over a roughly 2-month period. Before DNA extraction, prospective study blood samples were shipped either frozen or at room temperature. For CDR1 and CDR2, the germline V gene (reference sequence) lists LGHDT and YNNKEL. From cysteine to phenylalanine, the CDR3 is 11 amino acids long. Only the CDR3 portion is preserved as DNA: 33 bases, with reading frame beginning at the first base. V drops 3 bases and J drops 6 bases, leaving 3 bases in between.

Rearrangement joined TRBV3-1 (or the pseudogene TRBV3-2) to TRBJ2-1; a confident D gene designation cannot be given. The sequence was obtained from a woman in her twenties or thirties who had recovered from COVID-19. The sequencing input was PBMCs or T cells enriched from blood (not recorded which). For the CDR3, the sequence is CASSHRNEQFF. The DNA sequence is given as TGTGCCAGCAGCCATCGCAATGAGCAGTTCTTC.